What follows describes a single T cell receptor beta chain. This record comes from a study of T cell changes during pregnancy in multiple sclerosis. The CDR3 contains 14 residues. With 4 bases clipped from V and 8 bases from J, the junction kept 8 bases outside the gene matches. Germline CDR1 is MNHNS and CDR2 is SASEGT. The assay was immunoSEQ multiplex PCR, and TCRdb's table has in-frame clones only and misses some. The sample has about 49,000 clones, approximately 94% seen once; the top ten hold 5.5%. This specimen was CD8+ T cells from peripheral blood mononuclear cells, taken before pregnancy. The receptor was derived from a female donor with multiple sclerosis, enrolled in a pregnancy study. The chain carries TRBV6-1 and TRBJ2-1; 7 bases agree with TRBD2. As DNA, the CDR3 is TGTGCCAGCAGTGCATCGGGAGGTAGTTATGAGCAGTTCTTC. As protein: CASSASGGSYEQFF.